The 3 T cell receptor beta chains in this list originate from one sample, sequenced in a study of shared clonotypes between healthy human individuals. Naive CD8 populations comprised CD45RO-negative cells positively selected for CCR7, excluding terminally differentiated effector memory CD45RA+ cells. The data were produced by immunoSEQ multiplex PCR, yet TCRdb's version contains in-frame clones alone and is incomplete. The data hold about 2 million clones, with roughly 94% observed a single time. Sequencing was done on a sample of naive CD8+ T cells sorted from blood. The source is a man aged 18 to 35 in good health.

The chain joins TRBV6-5 to TRBJ2-5; 7 bases match TRBD2. This CDR3 is 14 amino acids long. The V gene end was trimmed by 5 bases and the J gene end by 0 bases; junction bases not matched to a gene: 3. The germline gives CDR1 MNHEY, CDR2 SVGAGI. CDR3 sequence: CASSPGLYQETQYF. DNA of the CDR3: TGTGCCAGCAGTCCGGGACTATACCAAGAGACCCAGTACTTC.

The chain has TRBV9 and TRBJ2-1, with D perhaps matching TRBD2 (5 bases). Germline assignment: CDR1 SGDLS and CDR2 YYNGEE. The CDR3 is 15 amino acids. V dropped 3 bases and J dropped 0 bases, with 10 bases sitting between them. CDR3 DNA: TGTGCCAGCAGCGAGACGGGATCCTCCTACAATGAGCAGTTCTTC. Encoded protein: CASSETGSSYNEQFF.

J is TRBJ1-6 and V is TRBV6-6; unclear D gene. The CDR3 is made up of 14 amino acids. V was trimmed by 4 bases and J by 8 bases, leaving 12 bases between them. The V gene's germline CDR1 is MNHNY and CDR2 SVGAGI (reference sequence). The CDR3 sequence: CASSLVGRDSPLHF. DNA of the CDR3: TGTGCCAGCAGTTTAGTAGGGAGGGATTCACCCCTCCACTTT.